Sequencing of this TCR beta chain was carried out in a study of CD8+ T cells in alopecia areata. The wider study: Percentage of affected scalp area was the basis on which treated patients' severity was scored. General study findings and limits: Many expanded lesional clones persisted in scalp and blood during tofacitinib treatment. Tofacitinib significantly brought down scalp clonality and expanded CD8+ clones among top 100.

With respect to this clone: Its target is unknown. The identical CDR3 is also encoded by other nucleotide sequences in the sample.

The sample's treatment: oral pan-JAK inhibitor, 5-10 mg twice daily. Lesional scalp punch biopsies and peripheral blood came from alopecia areata patients. The V segment lost 4 bases and the J segment 9 bases; nucleotides outside the gene matches: 7. Per germline, CDR1 SGHTA and CDR2 FQGNSA. The CDR3 runs to 15 residues. Investigators isolated RNA and reverse transcribed it into cDNA to act as the sequencing template. TCRdb's table, derived via immunoSEQ multiplex PCR, lists solely in-frame clones and lacks some. The sample consists of 10,000 to 15,000 clones, 68% of them appearing once. The TCR originated in a human donor with alopecia areata. The material was skin, obtained at week 4, from a patient treated with tofacitinib. The chain carries TRBV7-2 and TRBJ2-1, with 12 bases identical to TRBD2. The CDR3 spells CASSSPGLAGSEQFF. The CDR3, as DNA: TGTGCCAGCAGCTCCCCAGGACTAGCGGGGAGTGAGCAGTTCTTC.